The clone carrying this T cell receptor beta chain was seen just once. This record belongs to a study of CD8 T cells in Susac syndrome. V lost 5 bases to trimming and J lost 6 bases, with 14 bases between them. CDR3 size: 14 residues. CDR1 MNHEY and CDR2 SMNVEV come from the germline V gene (reference sequence). cDNA came from about 0.5 to 1 ug RNA primed by random hexamers. Amplification of TCR beta CDR3 spanned 54 Vbeta and 13 Jbeta via immunoSEQ multiplex PCR. TCRdb independently ran MiXCR on the immunoSEQ multiplex PCR reads; one entry per CDR3 protein. The sample gives 100,000 to 150,000 distinct CDR3 sequences, about 94% of which show up once; over 0.07% is in the top ten. Sequencing targeted TCR beta in T cells from blood (CD8+ and CD4+). Negative isolation was used for CD8+ and CD4+ T cells and FACS enrichment for TEMRA cells.

This clonotype originated in a human donor in good health. The sample comprised CD4+ T cells from PBMCs. The chain carries TRBV27 and TRBJ2-1, with D unresolved. DNA for the CDR3: TGTGCCAGCAGTCCCCCAGTTCCTATCAATGAGCAGTTCTTC. Amino acids: CASSPPVPINEQFF.